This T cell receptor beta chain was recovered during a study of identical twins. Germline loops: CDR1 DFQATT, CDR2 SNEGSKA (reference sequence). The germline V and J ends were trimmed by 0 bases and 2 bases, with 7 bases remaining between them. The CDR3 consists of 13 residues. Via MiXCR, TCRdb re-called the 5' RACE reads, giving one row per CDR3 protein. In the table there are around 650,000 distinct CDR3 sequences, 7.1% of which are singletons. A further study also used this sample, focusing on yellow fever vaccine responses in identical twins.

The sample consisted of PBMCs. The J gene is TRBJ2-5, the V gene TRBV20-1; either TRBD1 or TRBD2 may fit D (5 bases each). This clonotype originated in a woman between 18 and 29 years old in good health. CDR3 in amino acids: CSARDWGQETQYF. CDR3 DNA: TGCAGTGCTAGAGATTGGGGGCAAGAGACCCAGTACTTC.